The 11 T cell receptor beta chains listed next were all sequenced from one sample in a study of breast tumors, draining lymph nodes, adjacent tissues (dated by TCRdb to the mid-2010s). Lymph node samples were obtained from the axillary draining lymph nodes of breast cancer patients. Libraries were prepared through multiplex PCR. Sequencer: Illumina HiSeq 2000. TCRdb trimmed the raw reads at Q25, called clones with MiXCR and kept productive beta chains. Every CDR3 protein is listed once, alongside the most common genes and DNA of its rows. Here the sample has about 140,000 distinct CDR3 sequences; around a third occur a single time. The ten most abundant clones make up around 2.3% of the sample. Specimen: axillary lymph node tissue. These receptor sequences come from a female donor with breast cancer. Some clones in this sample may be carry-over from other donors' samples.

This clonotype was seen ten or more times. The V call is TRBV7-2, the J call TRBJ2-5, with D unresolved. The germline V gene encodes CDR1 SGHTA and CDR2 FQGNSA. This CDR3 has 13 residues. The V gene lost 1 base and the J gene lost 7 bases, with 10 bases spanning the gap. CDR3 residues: CASSLEGWGTQYF. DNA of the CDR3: TGTGCCAGCAGCTTAGAAGGTTGGGGGACCCAGTACTTC.

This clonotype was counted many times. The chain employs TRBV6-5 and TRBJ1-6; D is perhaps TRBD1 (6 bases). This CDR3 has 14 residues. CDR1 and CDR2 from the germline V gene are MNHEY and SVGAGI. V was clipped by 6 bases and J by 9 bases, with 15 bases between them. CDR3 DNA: TGTGCCAGCAGAGAGGACAGCGTGGTTTCACCCCTCCACTTT. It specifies CASREDSVVSPLHF.

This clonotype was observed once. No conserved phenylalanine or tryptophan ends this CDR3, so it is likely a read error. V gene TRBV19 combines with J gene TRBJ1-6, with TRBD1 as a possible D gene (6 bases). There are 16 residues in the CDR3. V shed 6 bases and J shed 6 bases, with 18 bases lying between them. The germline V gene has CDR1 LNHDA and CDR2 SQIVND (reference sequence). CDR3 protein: CASRLTGRGLNSPLHS. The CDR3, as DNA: TGTGCCAGTAGACTCACTGGACGGGGGCTTAATTCACCCCTCCACTCT.

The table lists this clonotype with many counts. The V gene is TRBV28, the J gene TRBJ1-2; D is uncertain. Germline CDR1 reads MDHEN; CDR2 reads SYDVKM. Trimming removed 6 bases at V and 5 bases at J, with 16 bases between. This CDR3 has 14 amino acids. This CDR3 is CASRINMGSYGYTF. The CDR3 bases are TGTGCCAGCAGAATCAATATGGGTTCGTATGGCTACACCTTC.

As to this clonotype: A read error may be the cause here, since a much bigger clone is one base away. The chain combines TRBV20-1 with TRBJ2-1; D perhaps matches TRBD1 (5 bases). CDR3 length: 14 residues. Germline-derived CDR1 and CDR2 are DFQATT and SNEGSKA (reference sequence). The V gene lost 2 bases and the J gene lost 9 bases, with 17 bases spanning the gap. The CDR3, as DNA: TGCAGTGCTAGATTGGCAGGGTCTAACACTGAGCAGTTCTTC. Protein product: CSARLAGSNTEQFF.

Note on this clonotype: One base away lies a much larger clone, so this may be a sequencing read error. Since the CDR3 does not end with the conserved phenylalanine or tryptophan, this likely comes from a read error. The CDR3 DNA reads as TGCAGTGCTAGCGACCCCGGGACACCCGCTTCCTACGAGCAGTACTAC. Translated, it gives CSASDPGTPASYEQYY. The rearrangement joins TRBV20-1 to TRBJ2-7; a possible D gene is TRBD1 (6 bases). The CDR3 runs 16 residues. The V gene lost 3 bases and the J gene lost 1 base, with 19 bases spanning the gap. CDR1 and CDR2 (germline): DFQATT, SNEGSKA (reference sequence).

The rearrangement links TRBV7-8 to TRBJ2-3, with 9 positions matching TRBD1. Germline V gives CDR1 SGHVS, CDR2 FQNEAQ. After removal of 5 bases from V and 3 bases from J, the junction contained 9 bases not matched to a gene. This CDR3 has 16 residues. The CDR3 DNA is TGTGCCAGCAGCCTAGGGACAGGGATGACGACAGATACGCAGTATTTT. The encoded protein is CASSLGTGMTTDTQYF.

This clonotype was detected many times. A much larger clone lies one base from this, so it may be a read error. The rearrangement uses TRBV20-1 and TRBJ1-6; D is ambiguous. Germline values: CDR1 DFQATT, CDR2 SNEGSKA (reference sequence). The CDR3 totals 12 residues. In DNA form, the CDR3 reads TGCAGTGCTAGAGAAGGGAGCTCACCCCCCCACTTT. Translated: CSAREGSSPPHF.

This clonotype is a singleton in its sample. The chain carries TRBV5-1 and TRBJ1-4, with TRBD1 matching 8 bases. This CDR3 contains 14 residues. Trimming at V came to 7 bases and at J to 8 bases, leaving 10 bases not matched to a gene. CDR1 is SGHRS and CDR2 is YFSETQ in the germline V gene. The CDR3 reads CASGWGQAEEKLFF. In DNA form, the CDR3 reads TGCGCCAGCGGCTGGGGACAGGCGGAAGAAAAACTGTTTTTT.

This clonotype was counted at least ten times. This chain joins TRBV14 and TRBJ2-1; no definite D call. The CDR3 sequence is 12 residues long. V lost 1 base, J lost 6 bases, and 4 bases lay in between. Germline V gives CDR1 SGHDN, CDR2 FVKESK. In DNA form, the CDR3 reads TGTGCCAGCAGCCAAGCCTCCAATGAGCAGTTCTTC. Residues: CASSQASNEQFF. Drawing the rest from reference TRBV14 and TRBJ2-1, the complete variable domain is EAGVTQFPSHSVIEKGQTVTLRCDPISGHDNLYWYRRVMGKEIKFLLHFVKESKQDESGMPNNRFLAERTGGTYSTLKVQPAELEDSGVYFCASSQASNEQFFGPGTRLTVL.

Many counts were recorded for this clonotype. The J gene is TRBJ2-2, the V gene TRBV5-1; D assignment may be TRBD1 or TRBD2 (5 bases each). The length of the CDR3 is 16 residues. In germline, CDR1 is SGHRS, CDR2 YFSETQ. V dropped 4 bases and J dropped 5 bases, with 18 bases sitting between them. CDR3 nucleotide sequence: TGCGCCAGCAGCGCTACCTCCGGGACGATTACCGGGGAGCTGTTTTTT. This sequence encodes CASSATSGTITGELFF.